A selection of T cell receptor beta chains follows, all from one sample in a study of patients and donors after allogeneic stem cell transplantation. One entry per CDR3 protein results from TCRdb running MiXCR on the RT-PCR reads. The sample yields about 960,000 distinct CDR3 sequences, more than 15% seen once. The sequencing sample was made of blood, either unsorted or a sorted T cell fraction (not recorded which). The source is a human donor who was either an allogeneic HSCT recipient or a stem cell or donor lymphocyte infusion donor (not recorded which). It is not recorded whose cells these are; they may come from a transplant donor. The CDR3 runs from the conserved cysteine through the conserved F or W.

J | V | CDR3
TRBJ2-3 | TRBV5-4 | CASSYRTNTDTQYF
TRBJ1-1 | TRBV20-1 | CSASSRKGAFF
TRBJ2-3 | TRBV7-9 | CASSGLAVADTQYF
TRBJ2-1 | TRBV7-9 | CASSQRRGQINNEQFF
TRBJ2-2 | TRBV6-1 | CASSEAQGANTGELFF
TRBJ1-1 | TRBV28 | CATRPDSEGTEAFF
TRBJ2-3 | TRBV20-1 | CSAIEQGAGPDTQYF
TRBJ2-3 | TRBV12-3/TRBV12-4 | CASRSRDRGDTQYF
TRBJ2-6 | TRBV5-1 | CASSLFGRADSGANVLTF
TRBJ1-2 | TRBV25-1 | CASSAGTGLSGYTF
TRBJ2-2 | TRBV10-3 | CAIRPLNTGELFF
TRBJ2-2 | TRBV5-1 | CASSSQNTGELFF
TRBJ1-1 | TRBV5-6 | CASSLAAGQGANTEAFF
TRBJ2-3 | TRBV6-5 | CASSYSIRQGGLDTDTQYF
TRBJ2-7 | TRBV10-3 | CASQPSSSTPYEQYF
TRBJ1-3 | TRBV10-3 | CAISEAVNRNTIYF
TRBJ2-1 | TRBV11-2 | CASSLRDSGGASNEQFF
TRBJ2-5 | TRBV20-1 | CSARPGLAWQETQYF
TRBJ1-1 | TRBV7-2 | CASSRFRAQGTEAFF
TRBJ2-3 | TRBV7-3 | CASSLKGLLAGPDTQYF
TRBJ2-3 | TRBV30 | CAWAGLGPDTQYF
TRBJ1-3 | TRBV12-3/TRBV12-4 | CASSLLIQEGNTIYF
TRBJ2-2 | TRBV15 | CATSRDSRVFRAGELFF
TRBJ2-5 | TRBV7-2 | CASNSAWGGLQETQYF
TRBJ2-7 | TRBV6-5 | CASSYGAGTLGLLHEQYF
TRBJ1-5 | TRBV12-3/TRBV12-4 | CASSLNRATNQPQHF
TRBJ1-1 | TRBV5-1 | CASKVETGRWGTEAFF
TRBJ2-1 | TRBV20-1 | CSAPDRDNEQFF
TRBJ1-6 | TRBV18 | CASSPQTDSNSPLHF
TRBJ2-7 | TRBV12-3/TRBV12-4 | CASSPVNSRYEQYF